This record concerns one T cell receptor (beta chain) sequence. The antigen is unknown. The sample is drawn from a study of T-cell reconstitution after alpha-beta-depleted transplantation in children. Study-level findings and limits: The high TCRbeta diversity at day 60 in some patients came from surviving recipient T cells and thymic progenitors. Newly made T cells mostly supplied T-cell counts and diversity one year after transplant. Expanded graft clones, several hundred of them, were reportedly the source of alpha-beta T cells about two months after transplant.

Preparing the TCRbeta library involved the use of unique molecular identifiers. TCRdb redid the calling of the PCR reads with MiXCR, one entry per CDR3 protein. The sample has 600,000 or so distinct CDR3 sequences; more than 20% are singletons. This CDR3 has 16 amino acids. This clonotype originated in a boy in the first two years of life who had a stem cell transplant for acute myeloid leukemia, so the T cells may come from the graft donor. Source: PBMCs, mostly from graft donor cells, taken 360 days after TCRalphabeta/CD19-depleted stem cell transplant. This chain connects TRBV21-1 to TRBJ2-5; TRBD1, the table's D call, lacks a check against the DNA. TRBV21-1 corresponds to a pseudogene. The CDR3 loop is CASSKGQGVVQETQYF. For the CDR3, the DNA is TGTGCCAGCAGCAAAGGACAGGGCGTTGTCCAAGAGACCCAGTACTTC.